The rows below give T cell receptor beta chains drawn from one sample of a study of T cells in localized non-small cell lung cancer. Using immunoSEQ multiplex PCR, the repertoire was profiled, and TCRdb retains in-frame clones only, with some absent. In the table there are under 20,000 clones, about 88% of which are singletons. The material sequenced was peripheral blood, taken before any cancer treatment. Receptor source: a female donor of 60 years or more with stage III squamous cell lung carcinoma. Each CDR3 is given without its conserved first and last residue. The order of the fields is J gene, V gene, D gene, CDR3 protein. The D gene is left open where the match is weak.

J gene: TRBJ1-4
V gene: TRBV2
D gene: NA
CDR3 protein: ASSEGGRKVKLF

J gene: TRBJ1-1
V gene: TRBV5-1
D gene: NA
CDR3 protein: ASSLWGRDTEAF

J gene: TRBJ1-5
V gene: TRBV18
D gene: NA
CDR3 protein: ASSQTHDQPQH

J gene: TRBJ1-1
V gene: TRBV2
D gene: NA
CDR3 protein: ASSEAQAGNTEAF

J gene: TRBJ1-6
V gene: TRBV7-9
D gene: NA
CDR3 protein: ASSLGGRTNSPLH

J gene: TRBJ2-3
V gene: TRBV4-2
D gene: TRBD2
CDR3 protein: ASSQGAGGGADTQY

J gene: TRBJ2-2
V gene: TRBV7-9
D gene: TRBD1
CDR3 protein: AAAQGAKNDGELF

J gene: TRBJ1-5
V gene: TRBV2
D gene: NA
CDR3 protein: ASSESGADQPQH

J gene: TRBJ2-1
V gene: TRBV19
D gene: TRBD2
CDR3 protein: ASSPEAPGLAGASNEQF

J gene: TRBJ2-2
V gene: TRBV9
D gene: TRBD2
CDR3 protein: ASSVTAGLNSAGELF

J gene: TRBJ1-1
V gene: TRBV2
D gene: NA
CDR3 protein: ASRGYLPEAF

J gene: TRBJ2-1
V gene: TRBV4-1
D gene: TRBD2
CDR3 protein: ASSRTSGSLNEQF

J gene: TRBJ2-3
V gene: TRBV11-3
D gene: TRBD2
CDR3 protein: ASSLDGGADTQY

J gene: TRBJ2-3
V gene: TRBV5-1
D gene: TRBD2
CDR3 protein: ASSSQTSGGAGTQY

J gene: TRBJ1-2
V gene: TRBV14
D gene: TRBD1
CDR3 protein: ASSQGHRGEGYT

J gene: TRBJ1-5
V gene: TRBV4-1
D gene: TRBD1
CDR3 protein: ASSHPGTGVQPQH

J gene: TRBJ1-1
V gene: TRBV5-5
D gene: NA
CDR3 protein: ASSLATTGTLNTEAF

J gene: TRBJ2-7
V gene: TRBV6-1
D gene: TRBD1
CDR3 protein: ASSVQTGQPYEQY

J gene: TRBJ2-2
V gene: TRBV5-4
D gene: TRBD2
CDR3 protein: ASSSSSGRNTGELF

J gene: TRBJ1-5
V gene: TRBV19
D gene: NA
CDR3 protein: ASSSGRDQPQH

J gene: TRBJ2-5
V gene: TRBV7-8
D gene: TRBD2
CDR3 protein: ASSLFLLAGGKETQY

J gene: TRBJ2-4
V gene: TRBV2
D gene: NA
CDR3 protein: ASKLERFQY

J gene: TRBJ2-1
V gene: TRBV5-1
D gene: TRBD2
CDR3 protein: ASSIRGGSYNEQF

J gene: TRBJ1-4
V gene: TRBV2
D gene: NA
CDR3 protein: ASSRDTLNEKLF

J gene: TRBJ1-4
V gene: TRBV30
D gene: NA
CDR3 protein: AWSALKANEKLF

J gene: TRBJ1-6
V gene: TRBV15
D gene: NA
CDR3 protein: ATSIRTGDSPLH

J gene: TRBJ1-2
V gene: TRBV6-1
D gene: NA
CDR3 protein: ASSEEGQIVAFFYGYT

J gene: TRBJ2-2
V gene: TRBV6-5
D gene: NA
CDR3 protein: ASSPGLPGELF

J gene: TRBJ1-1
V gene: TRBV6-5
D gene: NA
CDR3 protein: ASSYTPTGARGEAF

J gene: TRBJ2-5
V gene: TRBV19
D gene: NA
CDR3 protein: ASSPGEETQY

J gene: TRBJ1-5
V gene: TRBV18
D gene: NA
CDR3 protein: ASSQTHDQPQH

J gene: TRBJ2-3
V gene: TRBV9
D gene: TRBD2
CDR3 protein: ASSVAREGASGGNGTQY

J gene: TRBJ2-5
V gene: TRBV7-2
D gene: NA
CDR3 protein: ASSLLWGKQETQY

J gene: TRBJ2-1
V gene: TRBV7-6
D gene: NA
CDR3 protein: ASSLSSNEQF

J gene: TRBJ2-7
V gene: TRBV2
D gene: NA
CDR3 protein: ASSEQAGLYEQY

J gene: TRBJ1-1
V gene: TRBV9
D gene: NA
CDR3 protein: ASSALQGNTEAF

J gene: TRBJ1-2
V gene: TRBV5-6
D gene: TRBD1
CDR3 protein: ASSLPGQGRHYGYT

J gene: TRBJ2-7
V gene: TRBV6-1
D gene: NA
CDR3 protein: ASRTGTAFYEQY

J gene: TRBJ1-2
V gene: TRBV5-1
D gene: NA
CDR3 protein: ASSLEQGLNYGYT

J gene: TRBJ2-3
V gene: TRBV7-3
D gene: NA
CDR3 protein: ASSPILSTDTQY

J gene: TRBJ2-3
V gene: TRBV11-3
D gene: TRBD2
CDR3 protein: ASSLGAGVADTQY

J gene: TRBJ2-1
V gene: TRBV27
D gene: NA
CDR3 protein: ASSLRDVYNEQF

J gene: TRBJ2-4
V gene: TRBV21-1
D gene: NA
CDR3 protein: ASSNMTGLSRGIGKNIQY

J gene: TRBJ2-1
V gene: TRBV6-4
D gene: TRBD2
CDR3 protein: ASSETSGTSDEQF

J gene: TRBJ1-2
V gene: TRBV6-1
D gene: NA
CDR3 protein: ASSDEAGGAGGYT

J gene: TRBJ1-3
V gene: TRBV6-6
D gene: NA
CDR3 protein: ASGRRGTDTIY

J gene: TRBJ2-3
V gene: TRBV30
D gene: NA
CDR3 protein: AWAGTPVDTQY

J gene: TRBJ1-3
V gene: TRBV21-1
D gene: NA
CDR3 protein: ASSKRGISFLTGGNTIY

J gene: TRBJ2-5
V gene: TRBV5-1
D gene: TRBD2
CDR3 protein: ASSPGTSGYKETQY

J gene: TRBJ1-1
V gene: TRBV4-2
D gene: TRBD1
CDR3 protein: ASSQTWTGQAEAF

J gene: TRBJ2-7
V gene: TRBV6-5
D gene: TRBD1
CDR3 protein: ASSYFAGTGSYEQY

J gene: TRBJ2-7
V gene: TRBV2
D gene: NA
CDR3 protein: ASTRDFSSYEQY

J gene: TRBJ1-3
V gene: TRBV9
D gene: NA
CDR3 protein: ASSVGLTLDSGNTIY

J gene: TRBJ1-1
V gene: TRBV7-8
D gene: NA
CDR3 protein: ASSAGVRLDNTEAF

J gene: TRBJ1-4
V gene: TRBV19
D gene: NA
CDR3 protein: ASSTGQLNEKLF